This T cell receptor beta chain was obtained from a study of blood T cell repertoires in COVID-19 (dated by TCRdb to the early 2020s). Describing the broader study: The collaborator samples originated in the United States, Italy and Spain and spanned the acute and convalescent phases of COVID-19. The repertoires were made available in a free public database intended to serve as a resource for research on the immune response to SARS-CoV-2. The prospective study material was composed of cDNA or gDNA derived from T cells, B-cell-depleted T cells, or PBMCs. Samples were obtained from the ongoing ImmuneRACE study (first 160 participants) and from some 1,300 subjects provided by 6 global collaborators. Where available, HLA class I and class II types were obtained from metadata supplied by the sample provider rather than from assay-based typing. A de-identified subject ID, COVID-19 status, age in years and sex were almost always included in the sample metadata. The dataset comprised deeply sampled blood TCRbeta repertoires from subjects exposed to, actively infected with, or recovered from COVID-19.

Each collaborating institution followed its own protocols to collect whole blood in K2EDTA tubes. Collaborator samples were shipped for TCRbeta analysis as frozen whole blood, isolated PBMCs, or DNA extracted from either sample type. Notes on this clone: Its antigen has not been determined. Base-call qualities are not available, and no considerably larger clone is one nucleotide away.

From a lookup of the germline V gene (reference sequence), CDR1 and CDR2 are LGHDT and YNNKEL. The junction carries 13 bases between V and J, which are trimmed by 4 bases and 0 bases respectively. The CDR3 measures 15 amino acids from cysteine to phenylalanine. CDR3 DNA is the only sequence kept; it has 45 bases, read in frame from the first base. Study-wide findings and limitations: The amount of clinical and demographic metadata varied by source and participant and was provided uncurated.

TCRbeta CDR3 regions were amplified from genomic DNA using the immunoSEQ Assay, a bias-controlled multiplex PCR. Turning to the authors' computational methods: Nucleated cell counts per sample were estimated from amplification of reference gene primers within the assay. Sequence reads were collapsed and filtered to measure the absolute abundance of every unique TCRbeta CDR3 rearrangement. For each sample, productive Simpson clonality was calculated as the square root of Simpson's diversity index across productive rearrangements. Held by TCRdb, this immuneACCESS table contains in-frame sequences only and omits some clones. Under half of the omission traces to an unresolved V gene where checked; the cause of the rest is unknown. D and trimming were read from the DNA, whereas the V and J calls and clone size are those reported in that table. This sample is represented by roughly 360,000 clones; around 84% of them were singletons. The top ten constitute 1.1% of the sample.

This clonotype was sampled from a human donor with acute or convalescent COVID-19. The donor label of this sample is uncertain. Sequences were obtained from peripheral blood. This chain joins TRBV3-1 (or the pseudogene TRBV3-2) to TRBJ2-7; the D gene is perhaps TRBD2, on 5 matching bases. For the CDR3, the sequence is CASSPAGVLSYEQYF. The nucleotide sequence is TGTGCCAGCAGCCCTGCCGGGGTCCTCTCCTACGAGCAGTACTTC.